These T cell receptor beta chains were read from a single sample in a study of pediatric ulcerative colitis. The repertoire was sequenced with immunoSEQ multiplex PCR; TCRdb's copy has only in-frame clones and lacks some. The repertoire has about 36,000 clones, 55% to 85% of them found once; the top ten carry about 0.71%. Specimen: gut tissue. The receptors were gathered from a boy aged 10-17 years with moderate ulcerative colitis. The CDR3 runs from the conserved cysteine through the conserved F or W. The D gene is left open where the match is weak. Where a row states a size, it is once, few, many or the class of an expanded clone; other rows omit it.

d_call	v_call	clone_size	j_call	cdr3_aa	cdr3_nt
TRBD1	TRBV10-3	-	TRBJ2-7	CAISLTGGIGNYEQYF	TGTGCCATCAGTTTGACAGGGGGCATCGGAAACTACGAGCAGTACTTC
-	TRBV29-1	-	TRBJ2-1	CSVEDSRTSAIEQFF	TGCAGCGTTGAAGATTCACGTACGTCAGCGATTGAGCAGTTCTTC
-	TRBV9	-	TRBJ2-3	CASSVGQDTQYF	TGTGCCAGCAGCGTAGGGCAGGATACGCAGTATTTT
-	TRBV7-2	once	TRBJ1-1	CASSFLSRGDTEAFF	TGTGCCAGCAGCTTTCTTAGCAGGGGAGACACTGAAGCTTTCTTT
-	TRBV10-1	-	TRBJ2-7	CASSGGGEGDEQYF	TGCGCCAGCAGTGGAGGTGGTGAGGGTGACGAGCAGTACTTC
-	TRBV29-1	once	TRBJ1-2	CSVSQGYTF	TGCAGCGTTAGTCAGGGCTACACCTTC
-	TRBV5-8	-	TRBJ2-3	CASSLEGPKTDTQYF	TGTGCCAGCAGCTTGGAGGGGCCTAAGACAGATACGCAGTATTTT
-	TRBV7-2	-	TRBJ2-7	CASSLPGAGATYEQYF	TGTGCCAGCAGCTTACCGGGTGCGGGTGCCACCTACGAGCAGTACTTC
-	TRBV19	-	TRBJ1-4	CASSRQGVATNEKLFF	TGTGCCAGTAGTCGCCAGGGCGTAGCAACTAATGAAAAACTGTTTTTT
-	TRBV18	-	TRBJ1-1	CASSLYLPTASMNTEAFF	TGTGCCAGCTCACTCTATCTTCCAACGGCTAGTATGAACACTGAAGCTTTCTTT
-	TRBV12-5	-	TRBJ2-5	CASAPEGHGETQYF	TGTGCTAGTGCCCCAGAGGGACATGGAGAGACCCAGTACTTC
TRBD2	TRBV5-4	few	TRBJ2-5	CASRLAASETQYF	TGTGCCAGCAGACTAGCGGCATCGGAGACCCAGTACTTC
-	TRBV5-1	-	TRBJ1-1	CASSLGQSNTEAFF	TGCGCCAGCAGCTTGGGACAGTCGAACACTGAAGCTTTCTTT
-	TRBV23-1	-	TRBJ2-3	CASSQSSCVRLQTVSTDTQYF	TGCGCCAGCAGTCAATCCTCTTGCGTCAGGCTCCAAACCGTTAGCACAGATACGCAGTATTTT
-	TRBV6-6	medium-sized	TRBJ1-4	CASRNLGTLYEKLFF	TGTGCCAGCAGGAACCTCGGGACTCTGTATGAAAAACTGTTTTTT
TRBD1	TRBV5-1	-	TRBJ1-1	CASSLEDRGTEAFF	TGCGCCAGCAGCTTGGAGGACAGGGGCACTGAAGCTTTCTTT
-	TRBV11-1	-	TRBJ1-1	CASSSLQLMNTEAFF	TGTGCCAGCAGCTCCCTACAATTAATGAACACTGAAGCTTTCTTT
TRBD1	TRBV7-3	-	TRBJ2-3	CASSIGTGVDTQYF	TGTGCCAGCAGCATCGGGACAGGAGTAGATACGCAGTATTTT
-	TRBV7-2	-	TRBJ1-6	CASSLVRGLNSPLHF	TGTGCCAGCAGCTTAGTTCGGGGACTTAATTCACCCCTCCACTTT
-	TRBV7-8	-	TRBJ2-1	CASSLGANEQFF	TGTGCCAGCAGCTTAGGGGCAAATGAGCAGTTCTTC